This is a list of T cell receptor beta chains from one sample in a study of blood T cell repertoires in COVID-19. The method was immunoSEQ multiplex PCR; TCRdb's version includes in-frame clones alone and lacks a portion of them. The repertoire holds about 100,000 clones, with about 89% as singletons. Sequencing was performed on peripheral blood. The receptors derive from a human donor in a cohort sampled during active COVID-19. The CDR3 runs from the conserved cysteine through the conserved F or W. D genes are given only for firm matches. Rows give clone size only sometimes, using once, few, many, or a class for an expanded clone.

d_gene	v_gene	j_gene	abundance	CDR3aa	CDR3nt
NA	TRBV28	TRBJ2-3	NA	CASSPPTTGTILGLFGTDTQYF	TGTGCCAGCAGTCCGCCGACGACGGGAACTATCCTAGGGCTTTTTGGCACAGATACGCAGTATTTT
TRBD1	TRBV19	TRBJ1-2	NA	CASSTTGNYGYTF	TGTGCCAGTAGTACGACAGGGAACTATGGCTACACCTTC
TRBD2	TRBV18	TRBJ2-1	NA	CASSAGLAGLDEQFF	TGTGCCAGTTCTGCGGGACTAGCGGGATTAGATGAGCAGTTCTTC
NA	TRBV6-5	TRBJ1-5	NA	CASTRENYQPQHF	TGTGCCAGCACAAGGGAGAATTATCAGCCCCAGCATTTT
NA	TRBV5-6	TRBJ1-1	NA	CASSSFNVAFF	TGTGCCAGCAGCTCTTTTAATGTAGCTTTCTTT
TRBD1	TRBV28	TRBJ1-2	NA	CASSFPGQGDYGYTF	TGTGCCAGCAGTTTTCCGGGACAGGGAGACTATGGCTACACCTTC
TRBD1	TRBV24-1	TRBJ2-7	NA	CATSEAGGYEQYF	TGTGCCACCAGTGAGGCAGGGGGCTACGAGCAGTACTTC
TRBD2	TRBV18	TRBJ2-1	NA	CASSPLAGAGANEQFF	TGTGCCAGCTCACCGCTAGCGGGGGCCGGGGCCAATGAGCAGTTCTTC
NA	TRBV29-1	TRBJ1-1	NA	CSVESRTWNTEAFF	TGCAGCGTTGAAAGTCGGACATGGAACACTGAAGCTTTCTTT
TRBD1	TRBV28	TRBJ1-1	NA	CASSSMPGQGWTEAFF	TGTGCCAGCAGTTCAATGCCGGGACAGGGGTGGACTGAAGCTTTCTTT
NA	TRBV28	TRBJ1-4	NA	CASSFNEKLFF	TGTGCCAGCAGCTTTAATGAAAAACTGTTTTTT
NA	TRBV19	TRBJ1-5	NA	CASELYIGNQPQHF	TGTGCCAGCGAACTGTATATTGGCAATCAGCCCCAGCATTTT
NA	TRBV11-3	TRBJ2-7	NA	CASSLDLRSGASDEQYF	TGTGCCAGCAGCTTAGATCTTCGGTCAGGGGCGTCCGACGAGCAGTACTTC
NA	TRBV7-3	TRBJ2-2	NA	CASSPIRRGKTDANTGELFF	TGTGCCAGCAGCCCCATCAGGAGGGGCAAGACAGACGCGAACACCGGGGAGCTGTTTTTT
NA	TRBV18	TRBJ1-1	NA	CASSRLDRNTEAFF	TGTGCCAGCTCCCGATTGGACAGGAACACTGAAGCTTTCTTT
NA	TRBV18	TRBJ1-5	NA	CASSPLAGSNQPQHF	TGTGCCAGCTCACCCCTAGCAGGAAGCAATCAGCCCCAGCATTTT
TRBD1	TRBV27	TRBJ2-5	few	CASSTGTGGAETQYF	TGTGCCAGCAGTACCGGGACAGGGGGCGCAGAGACCCAGTACTTC
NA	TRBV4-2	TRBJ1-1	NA	CASSLDRIAEAFF	TGTGCCAGCAGTTTAGACAGGATCGCTGAAGCTTTCTTT
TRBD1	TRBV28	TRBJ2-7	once	CASSGAGQGAREQYF	TGTGCCAGCAGCGGCGCGGGACAGGGGGCAAGGGAGCAGTACTTC
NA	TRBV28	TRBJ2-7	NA	CASSSPQVRGSGEQYF	TGTGCCAGCAGTTCCCCACAGGTAAGAGGATCCGGCGAGCAGTACTTC
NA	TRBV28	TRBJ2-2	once	CASSPAGRNTGELFF	TGTGCCAGCAGTCCCGCGGGGCGGAACACCGGGGAGCTGTTTTTT
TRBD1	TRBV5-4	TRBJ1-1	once	CASSLDRGNTEAFF	TGTGCCAGCAGCTTGGACAGGGGAAACACTGAAGCTTTCTTT